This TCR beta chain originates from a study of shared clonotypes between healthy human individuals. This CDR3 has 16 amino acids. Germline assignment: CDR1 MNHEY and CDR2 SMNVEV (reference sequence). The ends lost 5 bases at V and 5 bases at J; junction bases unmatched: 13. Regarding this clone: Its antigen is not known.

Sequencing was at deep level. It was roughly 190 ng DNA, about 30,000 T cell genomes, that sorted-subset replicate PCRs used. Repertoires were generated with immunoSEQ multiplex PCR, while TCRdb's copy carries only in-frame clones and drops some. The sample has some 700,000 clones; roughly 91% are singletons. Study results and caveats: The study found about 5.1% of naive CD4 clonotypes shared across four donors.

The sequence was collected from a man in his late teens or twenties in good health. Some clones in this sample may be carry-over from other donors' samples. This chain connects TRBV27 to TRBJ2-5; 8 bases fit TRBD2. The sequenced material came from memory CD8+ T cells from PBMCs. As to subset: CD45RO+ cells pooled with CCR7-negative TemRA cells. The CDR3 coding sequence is TGTGCCAGCAGTCTTCGGGGGGGCTTACACCGGGAGACCCAGTACTTC. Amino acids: CASSLRGGLHRETQYF.